These 19 T cell receptor beta chains originate from one sample sequenced in a study of T cells in Graves' hyperthyroidism and ophthalmopathy. The source material, RNA transcripts, was used to amplify TCR beta CDR3 regions. HTBI primers drove first-round RT-PCR of the TCR CDR3. MiXCR was run by TCRdb on the multiplex PCR reads, yielding one entry per CDR3 protein. The table has about 700,000 distinct CDR3 sequences, 14% seen once. The source material was blood. The receptors were sampled from a woman under 30 with Graves' hyperthyroidism.

This clonotype was picked up a small number of times. The V gene is TRBV12-3 or TRBV12-4, the J gene TRBJ2-6, with D uncertain. V lost 5 bases and J lost 2, with 10 bases in between. This CDR3 is built from 15 residues. The chain's CDR3 is CASSPYSPGANVLTF. CDR3 in DNA: TGTGCCAGCAGTCCATATTCCCCTGGGGCCAACGTCCTGACTTTC.

The chain has TRBV4-3 and TRBJ1-1; TRBD1 matches 7 bases. There are 15 residues in the CDR3. Unmatched junction bases numbered 6, after V lost 4 bases and J lost 1 base. From germline, CDR1 is LGHNA and CDR2 YSLEER. The CDR3 is CASSPQDRRNTEAFF. The CDR3 nucleotides read TGCGCCAGCAGCCCTCAGGACAGGAGGAACACTGAAGCTTTCTTT.

This clonotype was counted ten times or more. The chain employs TRBV12-3 or TRBV12-4 and TRBJ1-2; unclear D gene. This CDR3 contains 14 residues. V lost 1 base and J 1 base, leaving 7 bases between the germline ends. CDR3 DNA: TGTGCCAGCAGTTTAGGTCAGCTTAACTATGGCTACACCTTC. Its protein product is CASSLGQLNYGYTF.

The gene calls are TRBV7-8 and TRBJ1-2; D not certain. V was trimmed by 0 bases and J by 4 bases, leaving 12 bases between them. Germline CDR1 is SGHVS and CDR2 is FQNEAQ. This CDR3 has 15 residues. CDR3 sequence reads: CASSLAPRASYGYTF. CDR3 bases: TGTGCCAGCAGCTTAGCGCCACGGGCCTCCTATGGCTACACCTTC.

Ten or more counts support this clonotype. This chain connects TRBV5-6 to TRBJ2-3, with D maybe TRBD1 (6 bases). V lost 4 bases and J 0 bases, leaving 15 bases between the germline ends. The CDR3 covers 16 residues. Germline V gene sequence: CDR1 SGHDT, CDR2 YYEEEE. CDR3: CASSPPGDSSTDTQYF. The CDR3 coding sequence is TGTGCCAGCAGCCCTCCAGGGGATTCTAGCACAGATACGCAGTATTTT.

With regard to this clonotype: A much larger clone is a single base away; this may be a read error. This chain joins TRBV4-3 and TRBJ2-3, with TRBD2 as a possible D gene (6 bases). Germline CDR1 is LGHNA and CDR2 is YSLEER. The CDR3 consists of 16 residues. The CDR3 sequence is CAGSQERGRWGDTQYF. The CDR3 DNA is TGCGCCGGCAGCCAGGAACGAGGGAGGTGGGGAGATACGCAGTATTTT.

A few counts support this clonotype. The V gene is TRBV7-7, the J gene TRBJ2-3, with 7 bases fitting TRBD1. Trimming cost V 1 base and J 5 bases; bases outside gene matches: 3. The CDR3 extends over 14 amino acids. Germline loops: CDR1 SSHAT, CDR2 FNYEAQ (reference sequence). The chain's CDR3 is CASSLEAGGDTQYF. The CDR3, as DNA: TGTGCCAGCAGCTTAGAGGCAGGGGGAGATACGCAGTATTTT. The full variable domain, completed using reference TRBV7-7 and TRBJ2-3, is GAGVSQSPRYKVTKRGQDVTLRCDPISSHATLYWYQQALGQGPEFLTYFNYEAQPDKSGLPSDRFSAERPEGSISTLTIQRTEQRDSAMYRCASSLEAGGDTQYFGPGTRLTVL.

This clonotype was picked up a small number of times. V is TRBV6-4 and J is TRBJ2-3; 10 bases are shared with TRBD1. The trim removed 5 bases at V and 7 bases at J, leaving 9 bases unmatched. Germline loops: CDR1 MRHNA, CDR2 SNTAGT. The CDR3 is 15 residues long. The CDR3 DNA reads as TGTGCCAGCAGTTGGGGAGGGACAGGGGACAATACGCAGTATTTT. Translating it yields CASSWGGTGDNTQYF.

This clonotype appeared a few times. The gene calls are TRBV15 and TRBJ1-4; TRBD1 aligns across 7 bases. The CDR3 loop spans 15 amino acids. Germline V gives CDR1 LNHNV, CDR2 YYDKDF (reference sequence). V trimming: 1 base; J trimming: 8 bases; junction bases outside the gene matches: 7. The chain's CDR3 is CATSRGRQGDEKLFF. CDR3 coding DNA: TGTGCCACCAGCAGAGGAAGACAGGGAGACGAAAAACTGTTTTTT.

This clonotype was seen ten or more times. V and J are TRBV7-9 and TRBJ2-5; 10 nucleotides line up with TRBD1. Germline V gene data show CDR1 as SEHNR and CDR2 as FQNEAQ (reference sequence). V shed 0 bases, J shed 4 bases, and the junction held 11 bases outside the gene matches. This CDR3 contains 18 residues. CDR3 in amino acids: CASSLAALRDRGRETQYF. DNA for the CDR3: TGTGCCAGCAGCTTAGCGGCGCTACGGGACAGGGGAAGAGAGACCCAGTACTTC.

The sample holds a few counts of this clonotype. The rearrangement joins TRBV19 to TRBJ2-6, with TRBD1 as a possible D gene (7 bases). V was clipped by 4 bases and J by 2 bases, with 15 bases between them. This CDR3 has 17 residues. Germline CDR1 LNHDA, CDR2 SQIVND (reference sequence). Here the CDR3 reads CASSRGRGDTGANVLTF. Written as DNA, the CDR3 is TGTGCCAGTAGTAGAGGCAGGGGGGACACTGGGGCCAACGTCCTGACTTTC.

The chain joins TRBV5-1 to TRBJ2-3; possible D gene TRBD2, 6 bases. Between the trimmed V and J ends, which lost 4 bases and 5 bases, there was a span of 11 bases. Germline lookup yields CDR1 SGHRS and CDR2 YFSETQ. The length of the CDR3 is 13 residues. CDR3 sequence: CASSGGAQDTQYF. CDR3 coding DNA: TGCGCCAGCAGCGGCGGGGCCCAAGATACGCAGTATTTT.

The sample holds a few counts of this clonotype. The chain has TRBV12-3 or TRBV12-4 and TRBJ2-7; 7 bases agree with TRBD1. V lost 5 bases and J lost 3; bases outside the gene matches: 19. The CDR3 is 18 residues long. In nucleotides, the CDR3 is TGTGCCAGCAGTCCGACGGGTAGCCTGGACAGGTTCATCTACGAGCAGTACTTC. It translates to CASSPTGSLDRFIYEQYF.

This chain joins TRBV11-1 and TRBJ2-1; 8 bases agree with TRBD1. The CDR3 consists of 14 residues. V shed 5 bases, J shed 6 bases, and the junction held 6 bases outside the gene matches. Germline values: CDR1 SGHAT, CDR2 FQDESV (reference sequence). CDR3 DNA sequence: TGTGCCAGCAGCCTAATGACAGGGGCCAATGAGCAGTTCTTC. This codes for CASSLMTGANEQFF.

The chain combines TRBV7-8 with TRBJ1-2, with D possibly being TRBD1 (5 bases). There are 15 residues in the CDR3. Trimming removed 4 bases from V and 8 bases from J, with 20 bases in between. CDR1 and CDR2 (germline): SGHVS, FQNEAQ. The CDR3 protein is CASSSPGAGLFGYTF. The DNA for the CDR3 is TGTGCCAGCAGCTCCCCCGGGGCAGGGCTGTTCGGCTACACCTTC.

This clonotype has at least ten counts. The chain joins TRBV20-1 to TRBJ2-7, with unresolved D. Trimming left V 6 bases short and J 0 bases short, with 12 bases between. There are 13 residues in the CDR3. The germline gives CDR1 DFQATT, CDR2 SNEGSKA (reference sequence). The CDR3 DNA sequence: TGCAGTGCCCATAAGCCGAGCTCCTACGAGCAGTACTTC. This gives the protein CSAHKPSSYEQYF.

The table lists this clonotype with a few counts. The J gene is TRBJ2-5, the V gene TRBV28, with TRBD2 identical over 7 bases. V lost 4 bases to trimming and J lost 5 bases; unmatched junction nucleotides: 13. Germline CDR1 reads MDHEN; CDR2 reads SYDVKM. The CDR3 length is 16 residues. The CDR3 spells CASSSPAGVGLETQYF. CDR3 coding DNA: TGTGCCAGCAGTTCGCCCGCGGGAGTGGGTTTGGAGACCCAGTACTTC.

This clonotype was observed a handful of times. The rearrangement links TRBV30 to TRBJ2-4, with 9 bases lining up with TRBD2. Germline values: CDR1 GTSNPN, CDR2 SVGIG (reference sequence). The J segment lost 2 bases and the V segment lost 2 bases, leaving 1 base of the junction unmatched. CDR3 length equals 14 residues. CDR3 protein: CAWSLAGPKNIQYF. CDR3 DNA: TGTGCCTGGAGTCTAGCGGGACCCAAAAACATTCAGTACTTC.

V and J are TRBV24-1 and TRBJ2-1, with D perhaps TRBD2 (5 bases). The CDR3 length is 18 residues. The V gene's germline CDR1 is KGHDR and CDR2 SFDVKD. Trimming shortened V by 1 base and J by 4 bases, and 19 bases separated the two germline ends. This chain's CDR3 is CATSDLGNEGSLYNEQFF. In DNA form, the CDR3 reads TGTGCCACCAGTGATTTAGGTAACGAGGGATCCTTATACAATGAGCAGTTCTTC.